The clone carrying this T cell receptor beta chain showed up many times. The antigen remains unidentified. Through Arm-PCR of CDR3 regions and iRepertoire HTBI primers, TCR beta libraries were built. TCRdb re-called the multiplex PCR reads through MiXCR, storing one row per CDR3 protein. The repertoire consists of about 470,000 distinct CDR3 sequences, with about a fifth occurring once and the leading ten covering approximately 7.8%. Per germline, CDR1 MDHEN and CDR2 SYDVKM. The CDR3 is made up of 14 amino acids. V lost 7 bases and J lost 0, with 13 bases in between. The entry originates in a study of regulatory T cells in long-lasting Graves disease. Regarding the study as a whole: Persistent disease preferred TRBV28, TRBJ1-2 and TRBJ2-5. Persistent patients shared more public clonotypes (approximately 2,500) than new patients (roughly 1,000). TCR diversity was lower in persistent Graves' patients than in newly diagnosed ones.

Time point defined: persistent/refractory GD, antithyroid drugs over 5 years with positive TRAb. RNA from PBMCs was the source of the TCR library. Xi'an, China, was home to the endocrinology department that provided patients. This TCR derives from a female donor with Graves disease. Sample: peripheral blood mononuclear cells (PBMCs), taken when the disease was refractory, from a patient treated with antithyroid drugs. V usage is TRBV28 and J usage is TRBJ2-7; D is unclear. The CDR3 nucleotides read TGTGCCAGCATCTCCCTGAGTTCCTCCTACGAGCAGTACTTC. Residues: CASISLSSSYEQYF.